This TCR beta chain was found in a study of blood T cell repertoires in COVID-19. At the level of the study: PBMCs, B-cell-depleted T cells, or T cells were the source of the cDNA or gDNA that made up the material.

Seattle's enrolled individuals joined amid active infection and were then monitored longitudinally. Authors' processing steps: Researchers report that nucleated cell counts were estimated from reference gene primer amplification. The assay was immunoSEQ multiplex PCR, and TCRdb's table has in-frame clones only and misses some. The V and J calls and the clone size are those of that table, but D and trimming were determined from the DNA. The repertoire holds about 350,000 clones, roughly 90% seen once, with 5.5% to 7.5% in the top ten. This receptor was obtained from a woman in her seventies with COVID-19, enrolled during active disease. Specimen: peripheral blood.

The CDR3, as DNA: TGCAGCTTAAAGCGGGGGGCCTACAATGAGCAGTTCTTC. Its translation: CSLKRGAYNEQFF. The chain links TRBV29-1 to TRBJ2-1, with 9 bases aligning to TRBD2. With 8 bases clipped from V and 2 bases from J, the junction kept 4 bases outside the gene matches. Per the germline V gene, CDR1 is SQVTM and CDR2 is ANQGSEA. This CDR3 is 13 amino acids long.